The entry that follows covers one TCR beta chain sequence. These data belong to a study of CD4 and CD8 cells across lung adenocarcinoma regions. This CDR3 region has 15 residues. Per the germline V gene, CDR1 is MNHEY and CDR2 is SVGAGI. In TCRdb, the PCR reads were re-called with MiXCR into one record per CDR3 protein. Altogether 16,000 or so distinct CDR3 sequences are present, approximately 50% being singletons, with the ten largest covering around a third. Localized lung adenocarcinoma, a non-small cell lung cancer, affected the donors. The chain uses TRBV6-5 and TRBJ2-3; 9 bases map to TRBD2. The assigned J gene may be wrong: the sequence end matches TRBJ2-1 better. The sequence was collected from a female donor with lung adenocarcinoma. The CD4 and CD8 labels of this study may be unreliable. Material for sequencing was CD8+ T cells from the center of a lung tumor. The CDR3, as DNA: TGTGCCAGCAGATTCTCCGGGACTAGCAGAGATACGCAGTTCTTC. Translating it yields CASRFSGTSRDTQFF.